This T cell receptor beta chain comes out of a study of T cell responses to AZD1222 COVID-19 vaccine. General study points: Clonal diversity was possibly underestimated, and white British individuals and females predominated among donors. Seropositive at baseline were only a handful of AZD1222 recipients. Elevations in Spike-specific TCR breadth and depth followed administration of two AZD1222 doses.

As concerns this clone: As yet, its antigen is unknown.

Sequencing used immunoSEQ multiplex PCR; TCRdb keeps in-frame clones, though not all of them. Of more than 85,000 clones in the sample, 70% to 90% are singletons; the top ten hold roughly 15%. The CDR3 totals 16 residues. CDR1 is SGHRS and CDR2 is YFSETQ in the germline V gene. V shed 0 bases and J shed 0 bases, with 10 bases lying between them. This clonotype was sampled from an adult in good health. The V gene is TRBV5-1, the J gene TRBJ2-1; D is unclear. Source: peripheral blood, taken on day 0 of AZD1222 vaccination. The CDR3 nucleotides are TGCGCCAGCAGCTTGGTACCGGAGCGCTCCTACAATGAGCAGTTCTTC. This codes for CASSLVPERSYNEQFF.